Below are 18 T cell receptor beta chains sequenced from a single sample in a study of T cell responses to AZD1222 COVID-19 vaccine. Assay used: immunoSEQ multiplex PCR; TCRdb lists only in-frame clones, some missing. Of 100,000 to 150,000 clones in the sample, 70% to 90% were seen once. The specimen comprised peripheral blood, sampled on day 0 of AZD1222 vaccination. The receptors derive from an adult in good health.

This clone occurred a few times. The V and J genes are TRBV5-1 and TRBJ2-5; D gene unclear. The germline CDR1 and CDR2 sequences are SGHRS and YFSETQ. The CDR3 extends over 11 amino acids. V was shortened by 3 bases and J by 1 base, with 1 base between the two germline ends. CDR3 region: CASSSQETQYF. As DNA, the CDR3 is TGCGCCAGCAGCTCCCAAGAGACCCAGTACTTC. Combining the CDR3 with reference TRBV5-1 and TRBJ2-5 gives the whole variable domain KAGVTQTPRYLIKTRGQQVTLSCSPISGHRSVSWYQQTPGQGLQFLFEYFSETQRNKGNFPGRFSGRQFSNSRSEMNVSTLELGDSALYLCASSSQETQYFGPGTRLLVL.

The chain employs TRBV7-2 and TRBJ2-3, with 9 bases matching TRBD1. J gave up 1 base and V 2 bases, and 4 bases lay outside the gene matches. Germline V gene data show CDR1 as SGHTA and CDR2 as FQGNSA. The CDR3 has 16 residues. The CDR3 region is CASSLSRDRGTDTQYF. The CDR3 DNA sequence: TGTGCCAGCAGCTTAAGCAGGGACAGGGGCACAGATACGCAGTATTTT.

The rearrangement uses TRBV4-1 and TRBJ1-2; D might be TRBD1 (5 bases). Trimming removed 7 bases from V and 6 bases from J, with 9 bases in between. The CDR3 extends over 11 amino acids. In germline, CDR1 is MGHRA, CDR2 YSYEKL. The CDR3 sequence is CASTRGDGYTF. The CDR3 DNA follows: TGCGCCAGCACCCGGGGCGATGGCTACACCTTC.

The chain uses TRBV24-1 and TRBJ2-2; weak D call: TRBD1 (6 bases). There are 15 residues in the CDR3. V was cut by 1 base and J by 5 bases, with 10 bases left in between. Germline assignment: CDR1 KGHDR and CDR2 SFDVKD. The CDR3 here is CATSDFGRGTGELFF. DNA of the CDR3: TGTGCCACCAGTGATTTTGGCAGGGGAACCGGGGAGCTGTTTTTT.

The V and J genes are TRBV14 and TRBJ2-7; maybe TRBD1 (5 bases). V was cut by 0 bases and J by 7 bases, with 16 bases left in between. The germline V gene encodes CDR1 SGHDN and CDR2 FVKESK. The CDR3 is 15 amino acids. CDR3 nucleotide sequence: TGTGCCAGCAGCCAAGAGAGGTCGGACCAGGGTGAGCAGTACTTC. It yields the protein CASSQERSDQGEQYF. Supplemented by reference TRBV14 and TRBJ2-7, the full variable domain reads EAGVTQFPSHSVIEKGQTVTLRCDPISGHDNLYWYRRVMGKEIKFLLHFVKESKQDESGMPNNRFLAERTGGTYSTLKVQPAELEDSGVYFCASSQERSDQGEQYFGPGTRLTVT.

The chain uses TRBV25-1 and TRBJ1-1; 9 bases map to TRBD1. The junction had 7 bases not matched to a gene; V was cut back by 5 bases and J by 6 bases. The germline gives CDR1 MGHDK, CDR2 SYGVNS. There are 14 residues in the CDR3. For the CDR3, the DNA is TGTGCCAGCAGTTGGGGACAGGGCGGGCCTGAAGCTTTCTTT. The encoded protein is CASSWGQGGPEAFF.

The DNA of the CDR3 is TGTGCCTGGAGGCAGGGACAAATGAACACTGAAGCTTTCTTT. Translating gives CAWRQGQMNTEAFF. The chain is built from TRBV30 and TRBJ1-1, with D perhaps matching TRBD1 (6 bases). The CDR3 is 14 residues long. Trimming cost V 3 bases and J 0 bases, with 11 bases left between them. Germline CDR1 and CDR2: GTSNPN and SVGIG (reference sequence).

The gene calls are TRBV28 and TRBJ2-7; a possible D gene is TRBD2 (6 bases). V lost 2 bases, J lost 1 base, and 18 bases lay in between. The CDR3 contains 17 residues. CDR1 is MDHEN, CDR2 SYDVKM, per germline. CDR3 amino acids: CASSLELWDSTSYEQYF. CDR3 sequence (DNA): TGTGCCAGCAGTTTAGAGCTTTGGGACTCCACGTCCTACGAGCAGTACTTC.

J is TRBJ1-5 and V is TRBV5-1; D is possibly TRBD1 (5 bases). CDR1 and CDR2 (germline): SGHRS, YFSETQ. The CDR3 is 14 amino acids. Trimming shortened V by 1 base and J by 7 bases, and 12 bases separated the two germline ends. In DNA, the CDR3 is TGCGCCAGCAGCTTGCATGGGGGGACCCAGCCCCAGCATTTT. Translation gives CASSLHGGTQPQHF. Full variable domain (outside the CDR3, taken from reference TRBV5-1 and TRBJ1-5): KAGVTQTPRYLIKTRGQQVTLSCSPISGHRSVSWYQQTPGQGLQFLFEYFSETQRNKGNFPGRFSGRQFSNSRSEMNVSTLELGDSALYLCASSLHGGTQPQHFGDGTRLSIL.

The V call is TRBV19, the J call TRBJ1-5; D might be TRBD1 (5 bases). The germline V and J ends were trimmed by 4 bases and 5 bases, with 15 bases remaining between them. CDR3 length equals 15 residues. Germline lookup yields CDR1 LNHDA and CDR2 SQIVND (reference sequence). The CDR3 loop reads CASSKMAGNHQPQHF. The CDR3 coding sequence is TGTGCCAGTAGTAAAATGGCAGGGAACCATCAGCCCCAGCATTTT.

The V gene is TRBV4-1, the J gene TRBJ2-3; D remains ambiguous. This CDR3 has 16 residues. Looked up from germline, CDR1 is MGHRA and CDR2 is YSYEKL. Trimming stripped 1 base from V and 1 base from J, with 12 bases between. The CDR3 sequence is CASSQVKAIRTDTQYF. The CDR3 DNA follows: TGCGCCAGCAGCCAAGTAAAAGCGATCCGCACAGATACGCAGTATTTT.

The rearrangement uses TRBV2 and TRBJ1-1, with D uncertain. In germline, CDR1 is SNHLY, CDR2 FYNNEI. Trimming took 11 bases from V and 8 from J, leaving 12 bases between them. CDR3 size: 10 residues. CDR3 nucleotides: TGTGCCCTTATGAAAGTCGAAGCTTTCTTT. Its translation is CALMKVEAFF.

The chain employs TRBV3-1 (or the pseudogene TRBV3-2) and TRBJ1-6, with no clear D. Germline CDR1 and CDR2: LGHDT and YNNKEL (reference sequence). V lost 0 bases and J 13 bases, leaving 7 bases between the germline ends. The CDR3 extends over 12 amino acids. CDR3 coding DNA: TGTGCCAGCAGCCAAGATCGGGGTCCCCTCCACTTT. It translates to CASSQDRGPLHF.

The chain carries TRBV9 and TRBJ2-5; D perhaps matches TRBD2 (6 bases). V was pared by 3 bases and J by 1 base, with 19 bases between. CDR1 SGDLS and CDR2 YYNGEE come from the germline V gene. The CDR3 totals 17 residues. In DNA form, the CDR3 reads TGTGCCAGCAGCGCGACACCCAGCGGGCCATCCCAAGAGACCCAGTACTTC. Translation gives CASSATPSGPSQETQYF.

The gene calls are TRBV9 and TRBJ2-5; no clear D. Germline loops: CDR1 SGDLS, CDR2 YYNGEE. This CDR3 has 15 amino acids. Trimming removed 3 bases from V and 1 base from J, with 13 bases in between. The CDR3 is CASSAHGTAQETQYF. The DNA for the CDR3 is TGTGCCAGCAGCGCCCATGGAACTGCCCAAGAGACCCAGTACTTC.

The chain has TRBV30 and TRBJ1-5; TRBD1 matches at 8 bases. Germline-derived CDR1 and CDR2 are GTSNPN and SVGIG (reference sequence). The V and J ends lost 2 bases and 5 bases, in that order; junction bases with no gene match: 8. The CDR3 length is 15 residues. The CDR3 loop reads CAWSPSDRGYQPQHF. The CDR3 nucleotides are TGTGCCTGGAGTCCCTCTGACAGGGGATATCAGCCCCAGCATTTT.

The V call is TRBV24-1, the J call TRBJ2-5, with 7 bases lining up with TRBD2. V trimming: 7 bases; J trimming: 5 bases; junction bases outside the gene matches: 6. The CDR3 totals 13 residues. Germline V gene lookup returns CDR1 KGHDR and CDR2 SFDVKD. DNA for the CDR3: TGTGCCACCAGCCGGGGGGTATGGGAGACCCAGTACTTC. Translation gives CATSRGVWETQYF.

This clone was seen once. The V call is TRBV7-3, the J call TRBJ2-7; D perhaps matches TRBD2 (6 bases). The CDR3 covers 13 residues. Trimming cost V 5 bases and J 5 bases, with 13 bases left between them. Germline V gene sequence: CDR1 SGHTA, CDR2 FQGTGA. CDR3 region: CASSPLGGDEQYF. The CDR3 nucleotides are TGTGCCAGCAGCCCTCTCGGGGGTGACGAGCAGTACTTC.